This T cell receptor beta chain appears in the sequencing data of a study of regulatory T cells in long-lasting Graves disease. According to the study, TCR beta libraries were built with iRepertoire HTBI primers and CDR3-region Arm-PCR. TCRdb re-derived calls from the multiplex PCR reads in MiXCR, one entry per CDR3 protein. Counted here are 250,000 to 400,000 distinct CDR3 sequences, 18% occurring once; the ten biggest clones make up less than 40%. This sample's time point: newly diagnosed GD, antithyroid drugs for less than 3 months. Generation of the TCR library employed RNA extracted from PBMCs. Trimming took off 4 bases at V and 0 bases at J, with 13 bases between the two ends. Germline-derived CDR1 and CDR2 are MDHEN and SYDVKM. This CDR3 is built from 15 residues. In this sample, this clonotype turned up many times.

The chain couples TRBV28 to TRBJ2-7; D is perhaps TRBD1 or TRBD2 (5 bases each). The material sequenced was peripheral blood mononuclear cells (PBMCs), taken at new diagnosis, from a patient treated with antithyroid drugs. This clonotype was sampled from a female donor with Graves disease. The CDR3 nucleotides read TGTGCCAGCAGTTCCCCGGGACCTTTCTCCTACGAGCAGTACTTC. Amino acids: CASSSPGPFSYEQYF.